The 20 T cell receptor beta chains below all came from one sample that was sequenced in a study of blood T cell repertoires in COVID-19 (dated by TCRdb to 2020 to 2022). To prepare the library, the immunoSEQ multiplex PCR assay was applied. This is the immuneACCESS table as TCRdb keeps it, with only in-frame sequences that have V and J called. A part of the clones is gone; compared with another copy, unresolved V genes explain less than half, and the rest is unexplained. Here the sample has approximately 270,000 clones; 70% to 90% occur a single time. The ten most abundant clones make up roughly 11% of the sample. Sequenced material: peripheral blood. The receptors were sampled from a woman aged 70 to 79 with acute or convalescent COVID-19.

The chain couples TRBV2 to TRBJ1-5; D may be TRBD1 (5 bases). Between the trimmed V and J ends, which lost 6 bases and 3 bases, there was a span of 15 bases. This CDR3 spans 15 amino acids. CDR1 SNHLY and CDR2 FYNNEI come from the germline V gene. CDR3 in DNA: TGTGCCAGCAGCCCGCTCGGGGGAATCAATCAGCCCCAGCATTTT. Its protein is CASSPLGGINQPQHF.

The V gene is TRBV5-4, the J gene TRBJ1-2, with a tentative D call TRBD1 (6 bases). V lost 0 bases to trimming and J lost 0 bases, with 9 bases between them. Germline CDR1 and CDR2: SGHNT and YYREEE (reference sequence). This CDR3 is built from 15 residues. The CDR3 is CASSLANRANYGYTF. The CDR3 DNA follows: TGTGCCAGCAGCTTGGCCAACAGGGCTAACTATGGCTACACCTTC.

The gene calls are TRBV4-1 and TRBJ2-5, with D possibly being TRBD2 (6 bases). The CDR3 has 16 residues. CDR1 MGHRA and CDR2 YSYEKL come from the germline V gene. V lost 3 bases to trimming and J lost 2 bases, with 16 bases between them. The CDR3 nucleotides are TGCGCCAGCAGCCACGTCGGGCGGGGTAGGCAAGAGACCCAGTACTTC. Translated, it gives CASSHVGRGRQETQYF.

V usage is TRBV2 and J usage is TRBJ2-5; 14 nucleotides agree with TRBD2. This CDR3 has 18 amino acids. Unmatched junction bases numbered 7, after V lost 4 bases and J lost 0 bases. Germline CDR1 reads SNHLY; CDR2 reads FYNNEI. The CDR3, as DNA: TGTGCCAGCAGTGGGGCCGGGACTAGCGGGGGAAACCAAGAGACCCAGTACTTC. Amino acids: CASSGAGTSGGNQETQYF.

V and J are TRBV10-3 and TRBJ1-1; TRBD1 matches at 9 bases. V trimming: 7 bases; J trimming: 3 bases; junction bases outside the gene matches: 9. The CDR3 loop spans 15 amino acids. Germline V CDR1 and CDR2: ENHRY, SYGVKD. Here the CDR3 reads CAIMGGTGRDTEAFF. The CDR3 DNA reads TGTGCCATCATGGGCGGGACAGGGAGGGACACTGAAGCTTTCTTT.

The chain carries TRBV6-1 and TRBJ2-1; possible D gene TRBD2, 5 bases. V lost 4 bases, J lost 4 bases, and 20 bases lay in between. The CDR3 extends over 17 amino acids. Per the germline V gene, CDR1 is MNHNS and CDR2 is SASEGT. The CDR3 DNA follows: TGTGCCAGCAGTGCAAGGATTGGAGTCCGCGGGTACAATGAGCAGTTCTTC. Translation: CASSARIGVRGYNEQFF.

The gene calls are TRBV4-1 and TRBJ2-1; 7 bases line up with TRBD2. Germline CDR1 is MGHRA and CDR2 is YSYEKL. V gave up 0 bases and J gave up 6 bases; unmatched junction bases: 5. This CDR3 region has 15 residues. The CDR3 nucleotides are TGCGCCAGCAGCCAAGACCAGCGGGGACCCAATGAGCAGTTCTTC. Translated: CASSQDQRGPNEQFF.

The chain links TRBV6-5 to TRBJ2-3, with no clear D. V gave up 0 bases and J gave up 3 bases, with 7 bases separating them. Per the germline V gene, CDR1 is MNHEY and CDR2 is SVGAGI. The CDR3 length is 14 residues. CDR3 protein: CASSYSLRTDTQYF. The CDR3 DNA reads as TGTGCCAGCAGTTACTCCCTTCGTACAGATACGCAGTATTTT.

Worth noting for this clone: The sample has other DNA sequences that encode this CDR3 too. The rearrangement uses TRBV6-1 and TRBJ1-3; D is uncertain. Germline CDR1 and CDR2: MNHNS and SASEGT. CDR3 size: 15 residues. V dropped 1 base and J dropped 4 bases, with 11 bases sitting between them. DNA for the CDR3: TGTGCCAGCAGTGAAGGTGGTGGGAGCGGAAACACCATATATTTT. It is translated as CASSEGGGSGNTIYF.

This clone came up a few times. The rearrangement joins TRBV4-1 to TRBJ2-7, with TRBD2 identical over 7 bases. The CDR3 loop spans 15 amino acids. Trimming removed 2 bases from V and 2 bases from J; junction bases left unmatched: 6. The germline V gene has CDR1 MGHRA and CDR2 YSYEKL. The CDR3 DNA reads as TGCGCCAGCAGCCAAACCCCGGGACTACCCTACGAGCAGTACTTC. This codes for CASSQTPGLPYEQYF.

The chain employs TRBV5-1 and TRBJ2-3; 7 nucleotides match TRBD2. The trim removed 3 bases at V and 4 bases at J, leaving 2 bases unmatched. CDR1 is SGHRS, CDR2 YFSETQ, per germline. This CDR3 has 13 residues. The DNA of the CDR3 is TGCGCCAGCAGCTCGGGGGGTGCAGATACGCAGTATTTT. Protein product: CASSSGGADTQYF. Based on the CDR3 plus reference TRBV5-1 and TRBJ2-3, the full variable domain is KAGVTQTPRYLIKTRGQQVTLSCSPISGHRSVSWYQQTPGQGLQFLFEYFSETQRNKGNFPGRFSGRQFSNSRSEMNVSTLELGDSALYLCASSSGGADTQYFGPGTRLTVL.

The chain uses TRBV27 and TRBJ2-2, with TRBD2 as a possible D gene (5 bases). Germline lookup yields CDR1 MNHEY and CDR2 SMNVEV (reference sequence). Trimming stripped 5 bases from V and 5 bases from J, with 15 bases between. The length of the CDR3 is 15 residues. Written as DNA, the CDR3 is TGTGCCAGCAGTATACCTAACCCGGGGACCGGGGAGCTGTTTTTT. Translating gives CASSIPNPGTGELFF.

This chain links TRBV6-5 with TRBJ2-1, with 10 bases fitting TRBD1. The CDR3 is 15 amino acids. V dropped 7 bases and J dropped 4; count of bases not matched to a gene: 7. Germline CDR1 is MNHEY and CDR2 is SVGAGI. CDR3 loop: CASTQTGGYYNEQFF. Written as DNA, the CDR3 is TGTGCCAGCACTCAGACAGGGGGCTATTACAATGAGCAGTTCTTC.

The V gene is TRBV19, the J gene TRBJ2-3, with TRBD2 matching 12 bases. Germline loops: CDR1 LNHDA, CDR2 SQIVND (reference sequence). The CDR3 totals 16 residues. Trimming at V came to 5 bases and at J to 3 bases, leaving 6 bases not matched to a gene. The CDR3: CASSPQTSGGTDTQYF. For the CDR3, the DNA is TGTGCCAGTAGTCCTCAGACTAGCGGGGGTACAGATACGCAGTATTTT.

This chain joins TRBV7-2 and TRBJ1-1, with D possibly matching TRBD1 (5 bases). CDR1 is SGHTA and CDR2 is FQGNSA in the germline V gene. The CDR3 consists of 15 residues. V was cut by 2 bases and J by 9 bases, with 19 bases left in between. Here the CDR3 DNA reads TGTGCCAGCAGCTTACTGGGGCCGTCCGTAAGTAAAGCTTTCTTT. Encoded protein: CASSLLGPSVSKAFF. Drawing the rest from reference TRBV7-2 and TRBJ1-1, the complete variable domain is GAGVSQSPSNKVTEKGKDVELRCDPISGHTALYWYRQSLGQGLEFLIYFQGNSAPDKSGLPSDRFSAERTGGSVSTLTIQRTQQEDSAVYLCASSLLGPSVSKAFFGQGTRLTVV.

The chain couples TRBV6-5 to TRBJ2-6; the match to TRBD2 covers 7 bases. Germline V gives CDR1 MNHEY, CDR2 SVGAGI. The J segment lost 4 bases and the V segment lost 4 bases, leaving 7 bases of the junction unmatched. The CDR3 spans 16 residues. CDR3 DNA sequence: TGTGCCAGCAGTTCCAGCGGGGCTCGGGGGGCCAACGTCCTGACTTTC. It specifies CASSSSGARGANVLTF.

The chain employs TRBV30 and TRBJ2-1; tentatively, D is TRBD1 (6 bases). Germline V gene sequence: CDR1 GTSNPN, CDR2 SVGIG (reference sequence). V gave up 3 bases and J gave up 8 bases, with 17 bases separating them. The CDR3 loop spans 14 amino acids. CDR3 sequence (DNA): TGTGCCTGGAGCCAGGACAGAAACGTGTATGAGCAGTTCTTC. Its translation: CAWSQDRNVYEQFF. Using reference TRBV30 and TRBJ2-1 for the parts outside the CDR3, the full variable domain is SQTIHQWPATLVQPVGSPLSLECTVEGTSNPNLYWYRQAAGRGLQLLFYSVGIGQISSEVPQNLSASRPQDRQFILSSKKLLLSDSGFYLCAWSQDRNVYEQFFGPGTRLTVL.

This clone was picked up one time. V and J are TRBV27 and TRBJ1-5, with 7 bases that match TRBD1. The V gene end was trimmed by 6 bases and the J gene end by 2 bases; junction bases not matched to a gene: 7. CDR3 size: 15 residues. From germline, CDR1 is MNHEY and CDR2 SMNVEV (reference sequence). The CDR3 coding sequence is TGTGCCAGCAGCCAAGGACAGGCTGGCAATCAGCCCCAGCATTTT. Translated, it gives CASSQGQAGNQPQHF.

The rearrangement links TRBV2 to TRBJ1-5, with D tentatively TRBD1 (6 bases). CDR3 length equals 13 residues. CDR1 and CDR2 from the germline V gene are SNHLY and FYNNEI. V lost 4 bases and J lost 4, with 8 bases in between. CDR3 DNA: TGTGCCAGCAGTGCAGGGGAGAATCAGCCCCAGCATTTT. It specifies CASSAGENQPQHF.

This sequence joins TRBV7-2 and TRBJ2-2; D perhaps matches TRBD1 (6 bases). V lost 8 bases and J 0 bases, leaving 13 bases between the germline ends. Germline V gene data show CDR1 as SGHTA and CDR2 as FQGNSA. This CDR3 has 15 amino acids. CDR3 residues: CASAPGGTNTGELFF. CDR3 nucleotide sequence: TGTGCCAGCGCCCCTGGGGGCACGAACACCGGGGAGCTGTTTTTT.